One sample yielded the 16 T cell receptor beta chains listed below, sequenced in a study of type 1 and type 2 diabetes patients. Amplification started from genomic DNA. The TCR beta CDR3 region was amplified using 30 forward and 13 reverse primers. One entry per CDR3 protein results from TCRdb running MiXCR on the multiplex PCR reads. The profile shows 250,000 to 300,000 distinct CDR3 sequences, around 47% of them singletons. Sequencing input: peripheral blood mononuclear cells (PBMCs). The receptor set was obtained from a young man with type 2 diabetes.

Turning to this clonotype: The junction departs from germline at one end; a sequencing error may be responsible. The chain employs TRBV7-3 and TRBJ2-7; D might be TRBD1 (5 bases). The germline CDR1 and CDR2 sequences are SGHTA and FQGTGA. This CDR3 contains 14 residues. The CDR3 sequence: CASSLSSGSETQYF. For the CDR3, the DNA is TGTGCTAGCAGCTTAAGCTCAGGGTCGGAGACCCAATACTTC.

This clonotype has just one count. The chain combines TRBV29-1 with TRBJ2-7, with D unclear. The ends were cut back, 3 bases at V and 1 base at J, with 4 bases in the middle. The CDR3 sequence is 11 residues long. Per the germline V gene, CDR1 is SQVTM and CDR2 is ANQGSEA. For the CDR3, the DNA is TGCAGCGTTGATATTTCCTACGAGCAGTACTTC. Translation gives CSVDISYEQYF.

This clonotype came up once. The chain carries TRBV10-3 and TRBJ1-1, with D hard to call. Germline V gene data show CDR1 as ENHRY and CDR2 as SYGVKD. The V gene lost 4 bases and the J gene lost 7 bases, with 10 bases spanning the gap. CDR3 length equals 12 residues. This chain's CDR3 is CAISGRSNEAFF. CDR3 bases: TGTGCCATCAGTGGTCGGAGCAATGAAGCTTTCTTT.

Details on this clonotype: A read error may be the cause here, since a much bigger clone is one base away. Lacking the conserved final phenylalanine or tryptophan, this CDR3 likely reflects a read error. V usage is TRBV10-2 and J usage is TRBJ2-7; D is unresolved. Trimming stripped 3 bases from V and 2 bases from J, with 20 bases between. The CDR3 is made up of 17 amino acids. The germline gives CDR1 WSHSY, CDR2 SAAADI. The CDR3: CASSDETGQTGTYEQYS. The CDR3 bases are TGCGCCAGCAGTGATGAGACGGGTCAAACTGGAACCTACGAGCAGTACTCC.

This clonotype came up a few times. The chain carries TRBV5-1 and TRBJ1-1, with 9 bases lining up with TRBD1. V lost 3 bases, J lost 9 bases, and 3 bases stayed unmatched. The length of the CDR3 is 12 residues. Germline V lookup: CDR1 SGHRS, CDR2 YFSETQ. The CDR3 protein is CASSSGTGKAFF. The CDR3 DNA follows: TGCGCCAGCAGCTCCGGGACAGGGAAAGCTTTCTTT.

This clonotype was counted between two and nine times. The V and J genes are TRBV7-2 and TRBJ2-7; D may be TRBD1 (5 bases). V lost 5 bases, J lost 0 bases, and 11 bases lay in between. The V gene's germline CDR1 is SGHTA and CDR2 FQGNSA. This CDR3 is 14 amino acids long. CDR3 nucleotides: TGTGCCAGCAGCCTTGGGGCCATCTCCTACGAGCAGTACTTC. It is translated as CASSLGAISYEQYF.

This clonotype was detected a few times. The CDR3 loop is CAWSIGGDTDTQYF. The CDR3 nucleotides read TGTGCCTGGAGTATAGGGGGTGACACAGATACGCAGTATTTT. V is TRBV30 and J is TRBJ2-3, with D tentatively TRBD1 (6 bases). The CDR3 sequence is 14 residues long. V gave up 2 bases and J gave up 2 bases, with 11 bases separating them. Germline CDR1 and CDR2: GTSNPN and SVGIG (reference sequence).

This clonotype occurred many times. CDR3 sequence: CASSQQGLNTEAFF. CDR3 sequence (DNA): TGCGCCAGCAGTCAACAGGGACTCAACACTGAAGCTTTCTTT. The chain links TRBV10-1 to TRBJ1-1; the D gene is possibly TRBD1 (6 bases). This CDR3 has 14 amino acids. From germline, CDR1 is WNHNN and CDR2 SYGVQD (reference sequence). V was cut by 5 bases and J by 2 bases, with 12 bases left in between.

This sequence joins TRBV6-1 and TRBJ2-1, with 9 bases lining up with TRBD2. Germline values: CDR1 MNHNS, CDR2 SASEGT. J gave up 5 bases and V 6 bases, and 2 bases lay outside the gene matches. This CDR3 spans 13 amino acids. The DNA of the CDR3 is TGTGCCAGCAGAGGCGGGGGGGACAATGAGCAGTTCTTC. Its protein product is CASRGGGDNEQFF.

The chain joins TRBV2 to TRBJ1-5; 8 positions match TRBD1. The CDR3 has 14 residues. From germline, CDR1 is SNHLY and CDR2 FYNNEI. The trim removed 7 bases at V and 6 bases at J, leaving 8 bases unmatched. CDR3: CASTRTGTGQPQHF. The DNA for the CDR3 is TGTGCCAGCACTCGGACAGGGACGGGTCAGCCCCAGCATTTT.

This sequence joins TRBV5-1 and TRBJ1-2; D unresolved. Germline V lookup: CDR1 SGHRS, CDR2 YFSETQ. This CDR3 spans 12 amino acids. Trimming removed 5 bases at V and 8 bases at J, with 13 bases between. CDR3 in amino acids: CASRDSSGGYTF. CDR3 sequence (DNA): TGCGCCAGCAGGGACTCTTCTGGCGGCTACACCTTC. Full variable domain (missing parts from reference TRBV5-1 and TRBJ1-2): KAGVTQTPRYLIKTRGQQVTLSCSPISGHRSVSWYQQTPGQGLQFLFEYFSETQRNKGNFPGRFSGRQFSNSRSEMNVSTLELGDSALYLCASRDSSGGYTFGSGTRLTVV.

This clonotype appeared a few times. The V gene is TRBV24-1, the J gene TRBJ2-5; unclear D gene. Trimming left V 12 bases short and J 5 bases short, with 18 bases between. The CDR3 has 13 residues. Germline V gene lookup returns CDR1 KGHDR and CDR2 SFDVKD. CDR3 DNA sequence: TGTGCCCTTTCCGGACGGCGCGAGGAGACCCAGTACTTC. Amino acids: CALSGRREETQYF.

The chain has TRBV6-5 and TRBJ2-1, with 7 bases identical to TRBD2. J gave up 8 bases and V 6 bases, and 7 bases lay outside the gene matches. CDR3 length: 13 amino acids. Germline CDR1 and CDR2: MNHEY and SVGAGI. The CDR3 DNA reads TGTGCCAGCAGCCCGGGGAGGGCCTATGAGCAGTTCTTC. It specifies CASSPGRAYEQFF.

The V call is TRBV27, the J call TRBJ2-7; TRBD2 is a possible D gene (6 bases). V was clipped by 5 bases and J by 3 bases, with 14 bases between them. Per germline, CDR1 MNHEY and CDR2 SMNVEV (reference sequence). CDR3 size: 14 residues. The CDR3 region has the DNA TGTGCCAGCAGTCCCTCGACTAGAATCTACGAGCAGTACTTC. Translating it yields CASSPSTRIYEQYF.

The chain links TRBV7-3 to TRBJ1-4; TRBD1 matches 8 bases. The junction had 13 bases not matched to a gene; V was cut back by 5 bases and J by 8 bases. The CDR3 sequence is 16 residues long. Germline V gene sequence: CDR1 SGHTA, CDR2 FQGTGA. This CDR3 is CASSPLTRGLEEKLFF. The CDR3 DNA reads as TGTGCCAGCAGCCCGCTAACCAGGGGGCTGGAGGAAAAACTGTTTTTT.

This clonotype was recorded a few times. The V gene is TRBV10-3, the J gene TRBJ1-6, with TRBD1 as a possible D gene (5 bases). The V end was cut by 0 bases, the J end by 7 bases, with 13 bases between. The length of the CDR3 is 16 residues. Germline CDR1 is ENHRY and CDR2 is SYGVKD. The CDR3 is CAISESGGEVNSPLHF. In DNA, the CDR3 is TGTGCCATCAGTGAGTCCGGGGGGGAAGTGAATTCACCCCTCCACTTT.